This record concerns one TCR beta chain sequence. The sample holds one count of this clone. What antigen it recognizes has not been identified. No quality values exist for individual bases; no much larger clone is one base distant. Per the germline V gene (reference sequence), SEHNR is the CDR1 and FQNEAQ is the CDR2. The V end gives up 0 bases and the J end 11 bases, leaving 15 bases in the junction not matched to a gene. The CDR3 has 18 amino acids, counting the end cysteine and phenylalanine. Only CDR3 DNA remains: 54 bases, in frame from the first base. The sample belongs to a study of cytomegalovirus exposure and HLA in healthy donors (TCRdb year 2017). For the study in its entirety: In an earlier analysis of about 560 of the donors, around 290 Gb of sequence data and 117 million unique TCR beta sequences from some 170 million T cells were reported. About 300 gigabases of sequencing data and approximately 93 million unique TCR sequences were included in an early release covering 550 to 800 HLA-typed donors. Of the approximately 400 genotyped donors, approximately 80% were placed in the genetic ancestry cluster associated with self-reported Caucasian donors. The study was designed to test whether signatures of past pathogen exposure could be identified by cataloging public T cell receptors. The T cell repertoires of under 750 subjects were profiled by immunosequencing and related to cytomegalovirus serostatus. Besides the first cohort of under 700 subjects, a separate validation cohort made up of around 120 different subjects was used. To predict cytomegalovirus infection status, the study combined high-throughput TCR immunosequencing, statistical association of individual TCRs with disease status, and machine learning. A later analysis re-examined previously published TCR beta repertoires from 610 or so donors and added high-resolution HLA genotyping to investigate patterns of TCR occurrence. In the later analysis, no new phenotypic data were used to find candidate immune exposures; instead, reliance was placed on TCR beta sequences and their occurrence across donors. In an earlier analysis of roughly 540 of the donors, high-throughput TCR beta sequencing was used to judge whether each TCR beta V gene segment behaved as functional or pseudogenic. Donor age, sex, ethnicity and CMV serostatus were compiled alongside the repertoire data. A later genetic analysis took genome-wide SNP genotypes for about 55% of the roughly 670 donors and used that subset as a discovery cohort. Every repertoire in the discovery cohort had been generated on one and the same sequencing platform. HLA typing included class I and class II loci at four-digit resolution. Typing coverage differed by locus: A, B, C, DRB1 and DQB1 were typed in about 629-640 donors, DQA1 in roughly 510, DPA1 in around 610, and DPB1 in roughly 450. Because of strong linkage in the cohort, five DR-DQ haplotypes were treated as single units for association and clustering. Among around 400 genotyped donors of the cohort, an average of around 240,000 unique TCR beta nucleotide sequences was sequenced per donor, of which about 18% were non-productive.

Broad study findings and their caveats: In the study, some 180 TCR beta chains were listed as associated with cytomegalovirus. Most CMV-associated TCR beta chains appeared to be HLA-restricted in a later analysis, and the HLA associations seemed to be driven largely by CMV exposure. Because some donors lacked HLA typing at each locus, the association tests relied only on the typed subset. Most TCR sequences were observed very rarely across donors, whereas some public TCRs were present in many individuals. A later genetic analysis associated a missense DCLRE1C variant with V-gene and J-gene trimming of TCR beta chains, and an independent cohort replicated the association. Broadly in line with IMGT annotations, most TCR beta V segments showed up in productive rearrangements about 87% or about 30% of the time in an earlier analysis of 587 of the donors. A few of the identified cytomegalovirus-associated TCR beta chains were confirmed in vitro to be specific for cytomegalovirus antigens. Strong co-occurrence of HLA alleles, especially DR and DQ, made assigning TCR associations to individual alleles difficult. The only immune exposure information available for the cohort was CMV serostatus. Linkage disequilibrium might explain the correlated functional status among segregating V segments, but an unknown experimental factor could not be ruled out. According to a later genetic analysis, donors in an Asian-associated ancestry cluster had fewer N-insertions in productive TCRs than the approximately 700-donor mean. It was suggested by the authors that the approach could potentially be generalized to other disease states and immunological phenotypes. According to a later analysis, TCR association rates differed among HLA loci, with DRB1 alleles showing the most associated TCRs and HLA-C alleles showing the fewest. Some IMGT-functional V segments, including TRBV6-2 and TRBV6-3, could not be told apart with the 87-base-pair reads, so those segments were excluded. The classifier was reported to diagnose cytomegalovirus status with high specificity and sensitivity in both the original cohort and the validation cohort. The earlier analysis of almost 600 of the donors excluded roughly 17 rarely observed V segments, including chromosome 9 orphons, because counts were too low. Several of the top co-occurrence clusters appeared to be linked to parvovirus B19, influenza, CMV and Epstein-Barr virus, according to a later analysis. Sequencing depth was assumed to be roughly uniform across donors in the presence/absence analyses, though that assumption may not hold. A further reported finding was that TCR beta sequences accurately predicted the HLA-A and HLA-B alleles for most subjects in the first cohort. In a later analysis, HLA-associated TCR beta chains showed more clonal expansion and lower generation probabilities than non-associated chains that were equally common. A later analysis associated around 16,000 TCR beta sequences with specific HLA alleles at a false discovery rate of 0.05. The cohort was sequenced for TCR beta chains only, and without alpha or paired-chain data the features that could be detected were limited. A cluster of highly shared sequence variants was judged likely to be a technical artifact of the sequencing pipeline.

The library was produced with the immunoSEQ multiplex PCR assay. A mixture of 60 forward primers for TCR Vbeta segments and 13 reverse primers for TCR Jbeta segments was used in the multiplex PCR. Amplification of the CDR3 region of rearranged TCR beta genes was performed with a multiplex PCR assay on genomic DNA. The amplified TCR beta libraries were sequenced on the Illumina HiSeq System as 87-base-pair reads. As for the authors' bioinformatics: In a later analysis, some 80 million unique TCR beta chains were counted across the roughly 610 repertoires, and about 10 million of these chains were shared by at least two donors. A nearest-neighbor algorithm error-corrected the raw reads and collapsed the reads into unique sequences, merging closely related sequences to remove PCR and sequencing errors. CDR3 sequences were aligned to IMGT reference sequences to assign V, D and J gene segments. For a sequence to be retained, a match of at least six nucleotides was required to both a V gene segment and a J gene segment. A rearrangement counted as productive if the CDR3 had no stop codons and remained in frame with V and J, and every other rearrangement counted as non-productive. Following IMGT convention, CDR3 was defined as the stretch from the second conserved V-encoded cysteine to the conserved J-encoded phenylalanine. In an earlier analysis of just under 600 of the donors, sequences lacking an unambiguous match to a single V gene segment were excluded. An earlier analysis of 587 of the donors classified V segments as functional when productive rearrangements were above 56.7% and as segregating when the standard deviation between donors was above 5%. A statistical classification framework was built for diagnosing cytomegalovirus status from the catalog of TCR beta chain sequences. V and J gene assignment, in a later analysis, came from comparing TCR nucleotide sequences with IMGT/GENE-DB human TR gene sequences. In a later analysis, CDR3 sequences and most-parsimonious VDJ recombination scenarios were assigned using the TCRdist pipeline. In a later analysis, each TCR beta chain was defined by its CDR3 amino acid sequence together with its V-gene family, and reads lacking a unique V-gene family were excluded. In a later analysis, some 600 highly shared, low-generation-probability nucleotide sequences were removed to address suspected cross-contamination and a sequencing artifact. In a later analysis, a clonal expansion index for each public chain was calculated from normalized within-repertoire ranks of inferred template counts. In a later analysis, generation probabilities were computed with a VDJ recombination model fitted to out-of-frame rearrangements, and the resulting probabilities were checked against IGoR. In a later analysis, TCR-TCR, TCR-HLA and TCR-CMV co-occurrence was scored with hypergeometric tests, and a repertoire-size bias correction was applied to TCR pairs. To estimate false discovery rates, a later analysis permuted the HLA or CMV assignments 20 times. A later analysis grouped co-occurring TCRs with DBSCAN, adding TCRdist sequence similarity when clustering within HLA-allele-positive subsets. For co-occurrence clustering, repertoires with fewer than 30,000 or more than 120,000 public chains were excluded, along with roughly five repertoires with anomalous nucleotide sharing. TCRdb mirrors the immuneACCESS table, restricted to in-frame sequences. Some clones are absent from its copies; in checked studies, under half trace to an unresolved V gene, and the reason for the others is unknown. That table is the source of V, J and clone size, and D and trimming were worked out from the DNA. In this sample the table shows some 160,000 clones, roughly 70% of which occur a single time. The ten largest clones add up to approximately 2% of the sample.

The cohort comprised more than 550 healthy bone marrow donors. At the time of sampling, all cohort members were nominally healthy, though unrecorded immune exposures were likely present. The donor was CMV seronegative and belonged to the group of more than 300 seronegative cohort members. Each donor provided a peripheral blood sample, and peripheral blood mononuclear cells were used for TCR beta sequencing. Genomic DNA was extracted from the blood cell samples with the Qiagen DNeasy Blood Extraction Kit. The receptor comes from a woman aged 40 to 50 in good health and CMV-seronegative. The chain is assembled from TRBV7-9 and TRBJ2-3; 12 nucleotides in the junction match TRBD2. The specimen sequenced was PBMCs. CDR3 sequence: CASSLAFRTSGARRKQYF. The bases read TGTGCCAGCAGCTTAGCATTCAGGACTAGCGGGGCCAGGAGGAAGCAGTATTTT.